These 23 T cell receptor beta chains were all obtained from the same sample, sequenced in a study of beta chain features in type 1 diabetes. The isolated RNA, all of it, was reverse transcribed, so expressed TCRB transcripts were what got sequenced. Using immunoSEQ multiplex PCR, the repertoire was profiled, and TCRdb retains in-frame clones only, with some absent. Of 620,000 or so clones in the sample, around 15% were seen once. Sample: naive CD4+ T cells from blood. Every receptor here comes from a man between 18 and 29 years old in good health.

The V and J genes are TRBV7-6 and TRBJ2-7; unclear D gene. V dropped 3 bases and J dropped 3 bases, with 9 bases sitting between them. CDR1 and CDR2 from the germline V gene are SGHVS and FNYEAQ. The CDR3 is 13 residues long. The CDR3 DNA follows: TGTGCCAGCAGCTTGACCGCGTTCTACGAGCAGTACTTC. Amino acids: CASSLTAFYEQYF.

The CDR3 nucleotides are TGTGCCATCAATCATGGCGCTGGATCGGGCTATGGCTACACCTTC. Protein product: CAINHGAGSGYGYTF. The V gene is TRBV10-3, the J gene TRBJ1-2, with D hard to call. This CDR3 has 15 residues. Deletions cut 7 bases from V and 4 bases from J, with 19 bases between. Germline CDR1 and CDR2: ENHRY and SYGVKD.

This chain uses TRBV9 with TRBJ2-1; 10 positions agree with TRBD1. J gave up 7 bases and V 1 base, and 2 bases lay outside the gene matches. This CDR3 region has 14 residues. Germline CDR1 is SGDLS and CDR2 is YYNGEE. CDR3 DNA sequence: TGTGCCAGCAGCGTACGGACAGGGGGAAATGAGCAGTTCTTC. Its translation: CASSVRTGGNEQFF.

The rearrangement joins TRBV7-9 to TRBJ1-2; tentatively, D is TRBD1 (5 bases). Looked up from germline, CDR1 is SEHNR and CDR2 is FQNEAQ (reference sequence). There are 14 residues in the CDR3. V was trimmed by 1 base and J by 4 bases, leaving 10 bases between them. For the CDR3, the DNA is TGTGCCAGCAGCTTAGAGGGGACGGTCTATGGCTACACCTTC. Protein product: CASSLEGTVYGYTF.

This clone was detected a few times. This sequence joins TRBV4-3 and TRBJ1-2; a weak D match, TRBD1 (5 bases). The V end lost 5 bases, the J end lost 8 bases, and 12 bases lay between the germline ends. Germline V lookup: CDR1 LGHNA, CDR2 YSLEER. CDR3 length: 12 residues. CDR3: CASSSQGLGYTF. The CDR3, as DNA: TGCGCCAGCAGCTCGCAGGGTTTAGGCTACACCTTC.

The V and J genes are TRBV29-1 and TRBJ2-3; D remains ambiguous. Germline-derived CDR1 and CDR2 are SQVTM and ANQGSEA. This CDR3 is 12 amino acids long. Trimming shortened V by 4 bases and J by 1 base, and 6 bases separated the two germline ends. This CDR3 is CSVAFGTDTQYF. The CDR3 DNA sequence: TGCAGCGTTGCGTTCGGCACAGATACGCAGTATTTT.

With regard to this clone: This same CDR3 is encoded by further DNA sequences in the sample. The genes are TRBV19 and TRBJ2-5; D gene unclear. CDR1 and CDR2 (germline): LNHDA, SQIVND (reference sequence). CDR3 size: 11 residues. V lost 4 bases, J lost 5 bases, and 5 bases lay in between. The CDR3 DNA follows: TGTGCCAGTAGTACCAGGGAGACCCAGTACTTC. Encoded protein: CASSTRETQYF.

This clone was counted only a few times. The genes are TRBV9 and TRBJ1-2, with 7 bases aligning to TRBD1. The CDR3 totals 15 residues. The germline gives CDR1 SGDLS, CDR2 YYNGEE. V shed 3 bases, J shed 2 bases, and the junction held 7 bases outside the gene matches. Here the CDR3 reads CASSAPGQLNYGYTF. DNA of the CDR3: TGTGCCAGCAGCGCTCCGGGACAGCTAAACTATGGCTACACCTTC.

The CDR3 sequence: CASSPVETQKNTEAFF. As DNA, the CDR3 is TGTGCCAGCTCACCGGTAGAAACTCAGAAGAACACTGAAGCTTTCTTT. J is TRBJ1-1 and V is TRBV18; D is unclear. Per the germline V gene, CDR1 is KGHSH and CDR2 is LQKENI. The CDR3 runs 16 residues. V gave up 3 bases and J gave up 1 base, with 15 bases separating them.

The chain is built from TRBV4-3 and TRBJ2-3; no reliable D call. V was clipped by 0 bases and J by 2 bases, with 12 bases between them. The germline V gene has CDR1 LGHNA and CDR2 YSLEER. The CDR3 contains 16 residues. The CDR3 protein is CASSQDSALFTDTQYF. CDR3 DNA: TGCGCCAGCAGCCAAGATAGTGCGCTGTTCACAGATACGCAGTATTTT.

This clone has a count of ten or more. The V gene is TRBV10-3, the J gene TRBJ2-1; unclear D gene. CDR3 length: 13 amino acids. Looked up from germline, CDR1 is ENHRY and CDR2 is SYGVKD. Trimming removed 3 bases from V and 6 bases from J, with 9 bases in between. The CDR3 reads CAISEQRANEQFF. The DNA for the CDR3 is TGTGCCATCAGTGAACAACGGGCCAATGAGCAGTTCTTC.

V is TRBV23-1 and J is TRBJ2-1, with D possibly matching TRBD1 (6 bases). TRBV23-1 is an open reading frame, and its role is uncertain. The CDR3 contains 17 residues. Deletions cut 2 bases from V and 0 bases from J, with 14 bases between. In nucleotides, the CDR3 is TGCGCCAGCAGTCAACCCGACAGGCCGAGCTCCTACAATGAGCAGTTCTTC. It specifies CASSQPDRPSSYNEQFF.

This clone was detected once. In the same sample, other DNA sequences code for this CDR3. The chain carries TRBV7-3 and TRBJ1-2; D call uncertain. Germline V CDR1 and CDR2: SGHTA, FQGTGA. V lost 0 bases and J lost 4, with 3 bases in between. The CDR3 contains 12 residues. In DNA, the CDR3 is TGTGCCAGCAGCTTAACAGGCTATGGCTACACCTTC. Amino acids: CASSLTGYGYTF.

The V and J genes are TRBV9 and TRBJ1-3, with TRBD1 as a possible D gene (6 bases). V lost 2 bases to trimming and J lost 5 bases, with 8 bases between them. This CDR3 comprises 13 residues. In germline, CDR1 is SGDLS, CDR2 YYNGEE. The CDR3 protein is CASSVQGRNTIYF. The CDR3 DNA reads as TGTGCCAGCAGCGTCCAGGGGCGAAACACCATATATTTT.

V gene TRBV7-9 combines with J gene TRBJ1-2, with D unresolved. The CDR3 is made up of 12 amino acids. Germline V CDR1 and CDR2: SEHNR, FQNEAQ (reference sequence). Deletions cut 1 base from V and 7 bases from J, with 7 bases between. The CDR3 nucleotides read TGTGCCAGCAGCTTAGTGGGGTTTGGCTACACCTTC. Protein: CASSLVGFGYTF.

This clone was seen repeatedly, ten times or more. This chain's CDR3 is CASSIRLAGGDIQYF. The CDR3 DNA reads TGTGCCAGCAGCATCCGACTAGCGGGAGGTGACATTCAGTACTTC. V is TRBV7-9 and J is TRBJ2-4, with 13 bases that match TRBD2. The junction had 6 bases not matched to a gene; V was cut back by 5 bases and J by 8 bases. The length of the CDR3 is 15 residues. CDR1 SEHNR and CDR2 FQNEAQ come from the germline V gene (reference sequence).

CDR3 nucleotide sequence: TGTGCCAGCAGCTCCCAGGTGGCTAACTATGGCTACACCTTC. Its protein product is CASSSQVANYGYTF. This sequence joins TRBV5-5 and TRBJ1-2, with D unclear. Deletions cut 3 bases from V and 0 bases from J, with 9 bases between. CDR1 SGHKS and CDR2 YYEKEE come from the germline V gene (reference sequence). This CDR3 contains 14 residues.

V usage is TRBV7-6 and J usage is TRBJ1-3; tentative D call: TRBD1 (5 bases). V was clipped by 0 bases and J by 1 base, with 13 bases between them. CDR3 size: 17 residues. Per the germline V gene, CDR1 is SGHVS and CDR2 is FNYEAQ. The CDR3: CASSLARGARSGNTIYF. CDR3 sequence (DNA): TGTGCCAGCAGCTTAGCGAGGGGAGCTCGTTCTGGAAACACCATATATTTT.

Remarks on this clone: Distinct nucleotide sequences in the sample also encode this CDR3. The V gene is TRBV7-2, the J gene TRBJ1-3; a weak D match, TRBD1 (5 bases). Germline V gives CDR1 SGHTA, CDR2 FQGNSA. Trimming cost V 1 base and J 2 bases, with 6 bases left between them. The CDR3 covers 14 residues. Here the CDR3 DNA reads TGTGCCAGCAGCTTAGGACAGCCTGGAAACACCATATATTTT. Amino acid sequence: CASSLGQPGNTIYF.

The chain has TRBV18 and TRBJ2-5; D is unresolved. This CDR3 comprises 13 residues. The germline V gene encodes CDR1 KGHSH and CDR2 LQKENI. V shed 2 bases and J shed 4 bases, with 8 bases lying between them. The CDR3 loop reads CASSPKGGETQYF. Written as DNA, the CDR3 is TGTGCCAGCTCACCAAAGGGTGGAGAGACCCAGTACTTC.

This clone has only a few counts. J is TRBJ2-7 and V is TRBV25-1, with D perhaps TRBD1 or TRBD2 (6 bases each). This CDR3 contains 15 residues. In germline, CDR1 is MGHDK, CDR2 SYGVNS. V was clipped by 1 base and J by 0 bases, with 10 bases between them. The chain's CDR3 is CASSEFGGPSYEQYF. Here the CDR3 DNA reads TGTGCCAGCAGTGAATTCGGGGGCCCCTCCTACGAGCAGTACTTC.

The rearrangement joins TRBV28 to TRBJ1-2; D is perhaps TRBD1 (6 bases). This CDR3 has 14 residues. Per germline, CDR1 MDHEN and CDR2 SYDVKM. Between the trimmed V and J ends, which lost 7 bases and 4 bases, there was a span of 16 bases. The DNA of the CDR3 is TGTGCCAGCACCCAAACGCAGGGGAGCTATGGCTACACCTTC. Translating gives CASTQTQGSYGYTF.

This clone has only a few counts. The chain combines TRBV28 with TRBJ2-3; maybe TRBD1 (5 bases). V shed 3 bases and J shed 7 bases, with 14 bases lying between them. The CDR3 extends over 14 amino acids. The germline V gene encodes CDR1 MDHEN and CDR2 SYDVKM. The CDR3 DNA is TGTGCCAGCAGTTTGATGCCAGGGCTAAATACGCAGTATTTT. Protein sequence: CASSLMPGLNTQYF.